These 9 T cell receptor beta chains were sequenced from one sample in a study of blood T cells in healthy people across ages. Primers used in a second PCR of roughly 6 to 12 cycles were a sample-barcoded 5' primer and a J-beta primer mix. TCRdb recomputed calls from the 5' RACE reads with MiXCR, one row per CDR3 protein. The data hold over 1,300,000 distinct CDR3 sequences, with 45% to 70% observed a single time. Sequenced: blood. The receptors were sampled from a man between 18 and 29 years old in good health.

This sequence joins TRBV7-8 and TRBJ1-2; tentative D call: TRBD1 (5 bases). Trimming took 1 base from V and 5 from J, leaving 23 bases between them. The CDR3 length is 18 residues. Germline assignment: CDR1 SGHVS and CDR2 FQNEAQ. The chain's CDR3 is CASSLGRDADSKAYGYTF. In DNA form, the CDR3 reads TGTGCCAGCAGCTTAGGGCGGGACGCCGATTCCAAGGCGTATGGCTACACCTTC.

J is TRBJ2-1 and V is TRBV6-5, with 12 positions matching TRBD2. There are 17 residues in the CDR3. The V gene's germline CDR1 is MNHEY and CDR2 SVGAGI. V trimming: 3 bases; J trimming: 7 bases; junction bases outside the gene matches: 10. The CDR3 nucleotides read TGTGCCAGCAGTTATCCTCCTCTAGCGGGGGGGTCAAATGAGCAGTTCTTC. It specifies CASSYPPLAGGSNEQFF.

V and J are TRBV7-2 and TRBJ2-3; possibly TRBD1 for D (6 bases). Germline assignment: CDR1 SGHTA and CDR2 FQGNSA. V was shortened by 11 bases and J by 0 bases, with 15 bases between the two germline ends. The CDR3 consists of 14 residues. The CDR3 reads CAGRTVTSTDTQYF. CDR3 nucleotides: TGTGCCGGTCGGACAGTAACTAGCACAGATACGCAGTATTTT.

Here the CDR3 reads CASSARLTTYSNQPQHF. In DNA form, the CDR3 reads TGTGCCAGCAGTGCCCGACTGACGACTTATAGCAATCAGCCCCAGCATTTT. The chain combines TRBV6-5 with TRBJ1-5; no clear D. CDR3 length: 17 residues. Germline V gene sequence: CDR1 MNHEY, CDR2 SVGAGI. V lost 5 bases, J lost 0 bases, and 17 bases lay in between.

This sequence joins TRBV6-1 and TRBJ1-6; D is unclear. Germline lookup yields CDR1 MNHNS and CDR2 SASEGT. Trimming shortened V by 6 bases and J by 0 bases, and 9 bases separated the two germline ends. The CDR3 loop spans 15 amino acids. CDR3 sequence: CASRGTSSYNSPLHF. CDR3 bases: TGTGCCAGCAGAGGTACAAGCTCCTATAATTCACCCCTCCACTTT.

This chain uses TRBV14 with TRBJ1-1; D gene unclear. This CDR3 region has 15 residues. CDR1 SGHDN and CDR2 FVKESK come from the germline V gene. Trimming shortened V by 3 bases and J by 3 bases, and 14 bases separated the two germline ends. CDR3 loop: CASSQSWGRDTEAFF. The CDR3 DNA sequence: TGTGCCAGCAGCCAGTCATGGGGTCGTGACACTGAAGCTTTCTTT.

This chain connects TRBV9 to TRBJ2-6, with D uncertain. V lost 0 bases, J lost 0 bases, and 10 bases lay in between. CDR3 length: 17 amino acids. In germline, CDR1 is SGDLS, CDR2 YYNGEE. The CDR3 DNA is TGTGCCAGCAGCGTAGAGGGTGTGATCTCTGGGGCCAACGTCCTGACTTTC. This sequence encodes CASSVEGVISGANVLTF.

This chain uses TRBV7-9 with TRBJ2-7; tentative D call: TRBD2 (5 bases). V was cut by 5 bases and J by 10 bases, with 27 bases left in between. The CDR3 loop spans 16 amino acids. Germline CDR1 is SEHNR and CDR2 is FQNEAQ (reference sequence). The chain's CDR3 is CASSPPPVEGVSIQYF. CDR3 DNA sequence: TGTGCCAGCAGCCCACCCCCCGTAGAGGGCGTCTCGATCCAGTACTTC.

As concerns this clonotype: One base away lies a much larger clone, so this may be a sequencing read error. The chain recombines TRBV29-1 with TRBJ2-3; D may be TRBD2 (5 bases). CDR3 length: 14 residues. Germline values: CDR1 SQVTM, CDR2 ANQGSEA. The DNA for the CDR3 is TGCAGCGTTGTTGTAAACGGGGTCGCAGATGCGCAGTATTTT. It translates to CSVVVNGVADAQYF.